This T cell receptor beta chain was documented in a study of blood T cell repertoires in COVID-19. Original methodology: Amplification of reference gene primers provided the estimated nucleated cell counts. The assay was immunoSEQ multiplex PCR, and TCRdb's table has in-frame clones only and misses some. The V and J calls and clone size are taken from that table; D and trimming were inferred from the DNA. This sample yields 140,000 to 150,000 clones, of which about 82% are seen a single time; roughly 6.2% belongs to the top ten. To note about this clone: This sample also contains other DNA sequences that code for the same CDR3.

Recruitment covered 20 to 25 US areas and drew participants whose ages spanned roughly 18 to 89 years. Cohort assignment relied on participant-reported clinical history. Cohort 3 recovery required two negative PCRs, clearance, or symptom resolution. This CDR3 region has 14 residues. V shed 1 base and J shed 0 bases, with 6 bases lying between them. The V gene's germline CDR1 is SEHNR and CDR2 FQNEAQ (reference sequence). The sample comprised PBMCs or T cells enriched from blood (not recorded which). The receptor was isolated from a woman in her thirties or forties who had recovered from COVID-19. The V and J genes are TRBV7-9 and TRBJ1-1; D unresolved. The CDR3 protein is CASSLGGVNTEAFF. In DNA, the CDR3 is TGTGCCAGCAGCTTAGGGGGAGTGAACACTGAAGCTTTCTTT. The full variable domain, rest sourced from reference TRBV7-9 and TRBJ1-1, is DTGVSQNPRHKITKRGQNVTFRCDPISEHNRLYWYRQTLGQGPEFLTYFQNEAQLEKSRLLSDRFSAERPKGSFSTLEIQRTEQGDSAMYLCASSLGGVNTEAFFGQGTRLTVV.